This TCR beta chain was identified in a study of blood T cells in healthy people across ages. The V gene's germline CDR1 is SGHRS and CDR2 YFSETQ. The CDR3 spans 16 residues. As for this clonotype: The target antigen is unknown. A read error may produce the germline difference seen at one junction end.

The use of a sample-barcoded 5' primer and a J-beta primer mix characterized a second PCR of about 7 to 12 cycles. TCRdb re-derived calls from the 5' RACE reads in MiXCR, one entry per CDR3 protein. Here the sample spans over a million distinct CDR3 sequences, about 45% being singletons. Each donor had around 11 milliliters of peripheral blood drawn. Every sample had a minimum of 6 million PBMCs isolated. The amount of total RNA extracted per sample was at least 5 micrograms. General study points: Leaving the PBMCs unsorted stopped any conclusive comparison of naive versus antigen-experienced cells.

The sequenced sample was blood. This chain joins TRBV5-1 and TRBJ1-5; TRBD1 might be the D (5 bases). This TCR was recovered from a woman between 18 and 30 years old in good health. This chain's CDR3 is CVSSREGLNSNQPQHF. DNA of the CDR3: TGCGTCAGCAGCCGAGAGGGACTTAATAGCAATCAGCCCCAGCATTTT.